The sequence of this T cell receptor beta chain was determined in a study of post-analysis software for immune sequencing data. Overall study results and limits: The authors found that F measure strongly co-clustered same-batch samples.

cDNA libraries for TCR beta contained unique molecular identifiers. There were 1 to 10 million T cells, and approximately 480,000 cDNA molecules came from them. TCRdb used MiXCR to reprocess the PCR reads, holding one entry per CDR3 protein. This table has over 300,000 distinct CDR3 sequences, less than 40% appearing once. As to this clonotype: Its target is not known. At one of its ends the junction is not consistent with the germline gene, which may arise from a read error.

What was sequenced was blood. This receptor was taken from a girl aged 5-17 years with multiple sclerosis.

Here the CDR3 DNA reads TGTGCCGGCAGCCAAGATGGGTTGGAGCAGGGGACGATGGCTTTCTTT. Its translation: CAGSQDGLEQGTMAFF. J is TRBJ1-1 and V is TRBV4-2; weak D call: TRBD1 (6 bases). Germline lookup yields CDR1 LGHNA and CDR2 YNFKEQ. The CDR3 totals 16 residues.